This entry concerns a single TCR beta chain. This clonotype has a handful of counts. Its antigen remains unidentified. It has no much larger one-base neighbor in the sample; base qualities were not kept. All donors were healthy Caucasians. V sheds 6 bases and J sheds 4 bases, leaving 13 bases between their ends. Based on the germline V gene, the CDR1 and CDR2 sequences are KGHSH and LQKENI. Spanning cysteine to phenylalanine, the CDR3 consists of 14 amino acids. The only DNA kept is the CDR3, 42 bases in frame from the first base. The entry originates in a study of identical twins (TCRdb year 2016). Regarding the complete study: The study deep-sequenced TCR alpha and beta repertoires from monozygotic twins, unrelated adults of various ages and cord blood to test whether fetal clonotypes persist. To rule out contamination, replicate twin experiments were performed at different times with different library preparation protocols.

The library was produced with 5' RACE. Sequencing was performed on an Illumina HiSeq 2000. A universal primer binding site was added through template switching, and the final cDNA carried a unique molecular identifier so that TCR cDNA molecules could be counted accurately. Specific primers in the conserved constant-segment region were used to synthesize first-strand cDNA for the TCR alpha and beta chains. To control for contamination, each cDNA library was double barcoded with a SMART-Mk sample barcode plus Illumina barcodes. TruSeq adapter sequences, together with Illumina sample barcodes, were added in two successive PCR steps. Sequencing of the TCR alpha and beta cDNA libraries was done on the Illumina HiSeq platform using custom primers. The original pipeline was this. Unique molecular identifiers were extracted from raw reads with MiGEC, and CDR3 positions were determined with MiXCR. For each individual, recombination models were inferred using an EM algorithm with the repgenHMM and IGoR tools. Shared clonotype analysis was performed with the tcR package in R, normalizing sharing by the product of cloneset sizes. To study raw recombination free of thymic and clonal selection effects, out-of-frame nonproductive sequences were analyzed. The public reads were quality trimmed at Q25 with fastp and then assembled into clones with MiXCR by TCRdb, keeping productive beta chains. Entries are consolidated by CDR3 protein sequence, retaining the most common genes and DNA. These V and J calls rely on TCRdb rather than the paper's analysis. The sample contains some 1,600,000 distinct CDR3 sequences, under 35% of them found a single time. The ten largest account for approximately 0.25% of the sample.

Results the study describes overall, beyond this receptor: Fewer insertions were carried by abundant cord blood beta clonotypes; a weaker similar trend was observed in young adult naive repertoires, while no such trend was observed in memory repertoires. Excess twin sharing in beta out-of-frame sequences was weaker because fewer shared sequences lowered the signal-to-noise ratio. Because the same donors could not be followed over many years, conclusions were based on cross-sectional statistical analysis. Out-of-frame TCR alpha sharing in monozygotic twins was systematically underestimated by recombination models, whereas sharing between unrelated individuals was in agreement with the recombination models. Out-of-frame TCR alpha sequences shared between twins showed an excess of low generation-probability sequences compared with coincidental sharing between unrelated individuals. Invariant T cells such as MAIT and iNKT could partly confound zero-insertion analyses, though diverse VJ usage argued against this for most clonotypes.

The TCR comes from a newborn girl in good health. Sample: cord blood. In this chain, TRBV18 is recombined with TRBJ2-1, and TRBD2 may be the D gene, going by 5 matching bases. The CDR3 reads as follows: CASSWSGSYNEQFF. The DNA is as follows: TGTGCCAGCTCCTGGAGCGGATCGTACAATGAGCAGTTCTTC. The reference TRBV18 and TRBJ2-1 proteins fill in what lies around the CDR3, so the full variable domain reads NAGVMQNPRHLVRRRGQEARLRCSPMKGHSHVYWYRQLPEEGLKFMVYLQKENIIDESGMPKERFSAEFPKEGPSILRIQQVVRGDSAAYFCASSWSGSYNEQFFGPGTRLTVL.